The entry that follows covers one T cell receptor (beta chain) sequence. Its specificity is unknown. The same CDR3 also results from other DNA sequences found in this sample. CDR1 and CDR2 (germline): SGDLS, YYNGEE. This CDR3 is 15 amino acids long. V was clipped by 4 bases and J by 1 base; unmatched bases: 2. The data were taken from a study of T cell responses to AZD1222 COVID-19 vaccine. General study findings and limits: Vaccine-associated CD4 TCRs spanned spike, dominant at 160-218 and 743-854.

Repertoires were generated with immunoSEQ multiplex PCR, while TCRdb's copy carries only in-frame clones and drops some. The sample yields 100,000 to 150,000 clones, around 92% seen once. The material sequenced was peripheral blood, taken 28 days after the second AZD1222 dose. The TCR originated in an adult who received the AZD1222 COVID-19 vaccine. The rearrangement uses TRBV9 and TRBJ2-1; 10 bases line up with TRBD2. This CDR3 reads CASSPSGSSYNEQFF. The CDR3 DNA reads as TGTGCCAGCAGCCCTAGCGGGAGTTCCTACAATGAGCAGTTCTTC.